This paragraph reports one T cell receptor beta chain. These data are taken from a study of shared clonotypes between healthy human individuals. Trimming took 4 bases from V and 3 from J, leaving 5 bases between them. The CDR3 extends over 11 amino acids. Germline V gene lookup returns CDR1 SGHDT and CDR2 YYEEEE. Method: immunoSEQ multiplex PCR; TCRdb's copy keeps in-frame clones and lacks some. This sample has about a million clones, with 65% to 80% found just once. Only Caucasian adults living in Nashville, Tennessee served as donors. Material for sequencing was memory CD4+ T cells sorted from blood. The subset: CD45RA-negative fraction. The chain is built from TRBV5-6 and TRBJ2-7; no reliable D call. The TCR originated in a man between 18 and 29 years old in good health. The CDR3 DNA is TGTGCCAGCAGCACCATCTACGAGCAGTACTTC. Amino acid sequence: CASSTIYEQYF.